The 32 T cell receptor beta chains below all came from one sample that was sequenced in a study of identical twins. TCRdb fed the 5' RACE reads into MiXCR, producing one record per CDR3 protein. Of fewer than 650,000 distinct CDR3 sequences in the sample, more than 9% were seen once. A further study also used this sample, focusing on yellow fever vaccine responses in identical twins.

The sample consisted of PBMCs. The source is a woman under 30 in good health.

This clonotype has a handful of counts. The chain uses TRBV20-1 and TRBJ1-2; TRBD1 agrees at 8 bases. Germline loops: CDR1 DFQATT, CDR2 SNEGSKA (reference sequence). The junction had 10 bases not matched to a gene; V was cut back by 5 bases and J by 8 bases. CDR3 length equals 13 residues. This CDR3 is CSAATGTGYGYTF. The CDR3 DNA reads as TGCAGTGCTGCCACCGGGACAGGTTACGGCTACACCTTC.

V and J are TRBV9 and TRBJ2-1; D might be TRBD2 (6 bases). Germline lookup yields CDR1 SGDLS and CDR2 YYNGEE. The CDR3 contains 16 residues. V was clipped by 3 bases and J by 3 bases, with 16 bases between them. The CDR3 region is CASSARAAGFYNEQFF. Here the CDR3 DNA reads TGTGCCAGCAGCGCCCGGGCCGCGGGGTTCTACAATGAGCAGTTCTTC.

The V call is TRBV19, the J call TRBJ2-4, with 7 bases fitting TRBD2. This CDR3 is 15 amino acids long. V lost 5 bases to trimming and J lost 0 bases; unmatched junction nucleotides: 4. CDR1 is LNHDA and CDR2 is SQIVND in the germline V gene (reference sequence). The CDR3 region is CASSSGGLAKNIQYF. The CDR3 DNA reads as TGTGCCAGTAGTTCCGGGGGGTTAGCCAAAAACATTCAGTACTTC. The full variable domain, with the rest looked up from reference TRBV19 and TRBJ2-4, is DGGITQSPKYLFRKEGQNVTLSCEQNLNHDAMYWYRQDPGQGLRLIYYSQIVNDFQKGDIAEGYSVSREKKESFPLTVTSAQKNPTAFYLCASSSGGLAKNIQYFGAGTRLSVL.

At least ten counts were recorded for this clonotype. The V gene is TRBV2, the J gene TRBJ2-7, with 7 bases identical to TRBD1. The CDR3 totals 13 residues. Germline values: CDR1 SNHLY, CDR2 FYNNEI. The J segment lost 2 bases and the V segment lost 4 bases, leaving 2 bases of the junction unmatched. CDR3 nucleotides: TGTGCCAGCAGTGCGGACAGGACCTACGAGCAGTACTTC. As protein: CASSADRTYEQYF.

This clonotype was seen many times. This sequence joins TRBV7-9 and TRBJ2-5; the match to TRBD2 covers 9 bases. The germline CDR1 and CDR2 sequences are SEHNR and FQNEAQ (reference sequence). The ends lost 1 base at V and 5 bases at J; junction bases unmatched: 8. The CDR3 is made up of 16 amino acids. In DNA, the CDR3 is TGTGCCAGCAGCTTAGGACCTAGCGGGACCAACGAGACCCAGTACTTC. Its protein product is CASSLGPSGTNETQYF.

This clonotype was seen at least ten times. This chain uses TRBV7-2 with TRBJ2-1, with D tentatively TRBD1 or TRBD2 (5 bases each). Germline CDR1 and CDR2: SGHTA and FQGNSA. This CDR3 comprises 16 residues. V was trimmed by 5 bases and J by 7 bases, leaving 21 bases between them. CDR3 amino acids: CASSDLTGTPGNEQFF. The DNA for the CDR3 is TGTGCCAGCAGCGACTTAACCGGGACCCCTGGGAATGAGCAGTTCTTC.

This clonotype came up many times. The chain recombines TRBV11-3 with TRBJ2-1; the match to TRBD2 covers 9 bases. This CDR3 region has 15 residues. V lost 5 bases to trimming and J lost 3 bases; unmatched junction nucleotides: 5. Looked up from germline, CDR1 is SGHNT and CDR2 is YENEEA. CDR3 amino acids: CASSIGTSNYNEQFF. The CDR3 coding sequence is TGTGCCAGCAGCATAGGGACTAGCAACTACAATGAGCAGTTCTTC.

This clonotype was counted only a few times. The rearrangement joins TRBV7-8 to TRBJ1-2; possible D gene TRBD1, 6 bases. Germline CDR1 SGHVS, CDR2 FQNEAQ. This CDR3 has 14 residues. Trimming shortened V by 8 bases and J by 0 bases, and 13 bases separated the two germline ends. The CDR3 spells CASRRGDANYGYTF. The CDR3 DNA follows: TGTGCCAGCCGGAGGGGGGACGCTAACTATGGCTACACCTTC.

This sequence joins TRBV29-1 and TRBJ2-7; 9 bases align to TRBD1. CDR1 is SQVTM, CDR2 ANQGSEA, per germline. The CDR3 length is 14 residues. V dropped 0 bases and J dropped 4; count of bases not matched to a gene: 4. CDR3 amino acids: CSVEEGTGTYEQYF. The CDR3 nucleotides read TGCAGCGTTGAAGAAGGGACAGGGACGTACGAGCAGTACTTC.

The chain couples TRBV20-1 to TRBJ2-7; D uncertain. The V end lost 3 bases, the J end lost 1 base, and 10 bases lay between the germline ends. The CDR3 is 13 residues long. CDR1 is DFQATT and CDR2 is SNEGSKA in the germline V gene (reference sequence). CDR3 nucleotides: TGCAGTGCTAGTACTGGGAAGTCCTACGAGCAGTACTTC. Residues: CSASTGKSYEQYF.

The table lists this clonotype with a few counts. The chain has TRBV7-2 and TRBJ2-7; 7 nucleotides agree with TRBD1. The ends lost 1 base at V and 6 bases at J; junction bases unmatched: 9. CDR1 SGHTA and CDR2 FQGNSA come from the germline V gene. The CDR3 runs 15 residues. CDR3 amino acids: CASSLESQGPGEQYF. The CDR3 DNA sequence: TGTGCCAGCAGCTTAGAATCACAGGGGCCTGGCGAGCAGTACTTC.

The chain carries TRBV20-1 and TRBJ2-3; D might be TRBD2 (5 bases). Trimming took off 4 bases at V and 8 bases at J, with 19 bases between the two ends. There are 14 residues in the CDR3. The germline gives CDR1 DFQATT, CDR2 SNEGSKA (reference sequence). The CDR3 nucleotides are TGCAGTGCTAATCCCTCTAGGAAGGGAGCTACGCAGTATTTT. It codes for CSANPSRKGATQYF.

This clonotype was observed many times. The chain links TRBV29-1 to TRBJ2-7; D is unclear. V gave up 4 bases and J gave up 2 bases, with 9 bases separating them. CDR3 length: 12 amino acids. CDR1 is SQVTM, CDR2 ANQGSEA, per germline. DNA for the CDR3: TGCAGCGTTGGAGTCAGCCCCTACGAGCAGTACTTC. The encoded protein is CSVGVSPYEQYF.

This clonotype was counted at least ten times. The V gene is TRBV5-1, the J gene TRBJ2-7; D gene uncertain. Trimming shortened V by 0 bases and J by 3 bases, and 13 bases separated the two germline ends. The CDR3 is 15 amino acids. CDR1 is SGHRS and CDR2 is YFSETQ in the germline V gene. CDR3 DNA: TGCGCCAGCAGCTTGGAGGCGGCAGGCCACTACGAGCAGTACTTC. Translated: CASSLEAAGHYEQYF.

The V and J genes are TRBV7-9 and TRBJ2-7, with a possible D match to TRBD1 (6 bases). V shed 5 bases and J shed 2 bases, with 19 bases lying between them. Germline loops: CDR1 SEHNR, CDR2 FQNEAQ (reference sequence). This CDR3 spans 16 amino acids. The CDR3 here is CASSPPVWDKAYEQYF. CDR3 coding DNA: TGTGCCAGCAGCCCGCCTGTTTGGGACAAAGCCTACGAGCAGTACTTC.

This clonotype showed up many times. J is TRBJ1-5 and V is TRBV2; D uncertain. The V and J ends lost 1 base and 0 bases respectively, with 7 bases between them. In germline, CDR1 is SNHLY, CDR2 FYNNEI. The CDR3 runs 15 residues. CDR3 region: CASSEGSYSNQPQHF. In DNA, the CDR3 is TGTGCCAGCAGTGAAGGCAGTTATAGCAATCAGCCCCAGCATTTT.

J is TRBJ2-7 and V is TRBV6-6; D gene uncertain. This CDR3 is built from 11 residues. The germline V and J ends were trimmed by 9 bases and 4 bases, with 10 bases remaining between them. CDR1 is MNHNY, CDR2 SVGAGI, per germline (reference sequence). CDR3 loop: CASLSMYEQYF. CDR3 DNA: TGTGCCAGTTTGTCCATGTACGAGCAGTACTTC.

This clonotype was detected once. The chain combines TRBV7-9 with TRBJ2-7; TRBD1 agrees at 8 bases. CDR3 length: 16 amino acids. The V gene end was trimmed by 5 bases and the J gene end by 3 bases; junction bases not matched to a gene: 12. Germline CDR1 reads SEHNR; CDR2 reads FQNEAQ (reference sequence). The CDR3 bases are TGTGCCAGCAGCCCATCCCCTAGGGGGACAGGCTACGAGCAGTACTTC. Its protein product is CASSPSPRGTGYEQYF.

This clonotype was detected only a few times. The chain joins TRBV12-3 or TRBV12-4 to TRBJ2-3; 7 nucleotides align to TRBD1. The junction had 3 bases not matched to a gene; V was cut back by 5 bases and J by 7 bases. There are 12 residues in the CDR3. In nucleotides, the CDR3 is TGTGCCAGCAGTCGGGACAGCTATACGCAGTATTTT. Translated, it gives CASSRDSYTQYF.

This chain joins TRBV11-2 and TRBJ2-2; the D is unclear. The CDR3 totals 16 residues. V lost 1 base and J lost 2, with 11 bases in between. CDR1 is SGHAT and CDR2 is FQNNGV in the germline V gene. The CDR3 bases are TGTGCCAGCAGCTTAGTGATGGGAATAAACACCGGGGAGCTGTTTTTT. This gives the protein CASSLVMGINTGELFF. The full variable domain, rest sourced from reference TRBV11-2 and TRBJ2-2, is EAGVAQSPRYKIIEKRQSVAFWCNPISGHATLYWYQQILGQGPKLLIQFQNNGVVDDSQLPKDRFSAERLKGVDSTLKIQPAKLEDSAVYLCASSLVMGINTGELFFGEGSRLTVL.

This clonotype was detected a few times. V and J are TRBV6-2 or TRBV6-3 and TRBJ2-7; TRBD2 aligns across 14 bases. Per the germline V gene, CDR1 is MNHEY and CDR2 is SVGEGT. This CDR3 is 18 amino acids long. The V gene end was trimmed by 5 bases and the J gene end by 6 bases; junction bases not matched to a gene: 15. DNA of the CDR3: TGTGCCAGCAGTACCCCCCTGGGACTAGCGGGAGTGAGCGGCGAGCAGTACTTC. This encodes CASSTPLGLAGVSGEQYF.

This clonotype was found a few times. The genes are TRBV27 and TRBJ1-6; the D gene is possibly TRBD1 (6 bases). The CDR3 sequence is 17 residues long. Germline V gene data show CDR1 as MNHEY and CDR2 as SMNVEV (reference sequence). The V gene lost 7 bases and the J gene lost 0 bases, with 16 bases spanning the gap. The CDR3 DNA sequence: TGTGCCAGCAAAAGGGGGGCCGGAGGCTCCTATAATTCACCCCTCCACTTT. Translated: CASKRGAGGSYNSPLHF.

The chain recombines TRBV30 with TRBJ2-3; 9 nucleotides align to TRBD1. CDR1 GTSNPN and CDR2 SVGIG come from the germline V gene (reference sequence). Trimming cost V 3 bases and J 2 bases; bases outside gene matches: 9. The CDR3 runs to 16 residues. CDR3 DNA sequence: TGTGCCTGGAGGGCCGTGACAGGGGGATTCACAGATACGCAGTATTTT. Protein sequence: CAWRAVTGGFTDTQYF.

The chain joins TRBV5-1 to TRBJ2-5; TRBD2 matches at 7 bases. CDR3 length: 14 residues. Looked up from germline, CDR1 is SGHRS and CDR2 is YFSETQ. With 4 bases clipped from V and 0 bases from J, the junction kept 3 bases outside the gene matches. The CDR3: CASSRSGDQETQYF. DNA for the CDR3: TGCGCCAGCAGCAGAAGCGGGGACCAAGAGACCCAGTACTTC.

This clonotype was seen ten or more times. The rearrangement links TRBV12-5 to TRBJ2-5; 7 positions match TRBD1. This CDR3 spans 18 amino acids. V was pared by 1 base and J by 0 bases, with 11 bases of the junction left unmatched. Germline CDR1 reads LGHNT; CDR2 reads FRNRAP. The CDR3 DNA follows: TGTGCTAGTGGTTTGGGACAGGGCCCCACCTGGTACCAAGAGACCCAGTACTTC. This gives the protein CASGLGQGPTWYQETQYF.

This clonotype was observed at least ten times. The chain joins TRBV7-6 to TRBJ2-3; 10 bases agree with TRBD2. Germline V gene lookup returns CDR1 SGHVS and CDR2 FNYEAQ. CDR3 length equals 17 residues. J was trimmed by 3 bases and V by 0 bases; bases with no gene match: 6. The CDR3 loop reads CASSLAPLAGVTDTQYF. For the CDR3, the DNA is TGTGCCAGCAGCTTAGCCCCCCTAGCGGGAGTAACAGATACGCAGTATTTT.

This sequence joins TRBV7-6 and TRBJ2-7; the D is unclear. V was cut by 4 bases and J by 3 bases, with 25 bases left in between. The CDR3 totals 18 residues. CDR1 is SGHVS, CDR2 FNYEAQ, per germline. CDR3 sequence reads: CASSSQGPLVVRNYEQYF. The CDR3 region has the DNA TGTGCCAGCAGCTCCCAAGGGCCATTAGTGGTACGAAACTACGAGCAGTACTTC.

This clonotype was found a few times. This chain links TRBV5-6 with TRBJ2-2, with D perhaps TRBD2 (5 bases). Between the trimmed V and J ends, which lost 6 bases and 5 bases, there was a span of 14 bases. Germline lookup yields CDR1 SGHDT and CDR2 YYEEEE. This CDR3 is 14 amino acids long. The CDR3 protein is CASTEEGRTGELFF. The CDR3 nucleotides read TGTGCCAGCACTGAAGAAGGGAGAACCGGGGAGCTGTTTTTT.

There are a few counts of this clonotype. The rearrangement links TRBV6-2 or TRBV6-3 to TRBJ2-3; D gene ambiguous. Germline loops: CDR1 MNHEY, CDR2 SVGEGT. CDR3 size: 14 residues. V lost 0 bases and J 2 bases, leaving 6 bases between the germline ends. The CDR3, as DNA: TGTGCCAGCAGTTACTCTCGACTCACAGATACGCAGTATTTT. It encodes CASSYSRLTDTQYF.

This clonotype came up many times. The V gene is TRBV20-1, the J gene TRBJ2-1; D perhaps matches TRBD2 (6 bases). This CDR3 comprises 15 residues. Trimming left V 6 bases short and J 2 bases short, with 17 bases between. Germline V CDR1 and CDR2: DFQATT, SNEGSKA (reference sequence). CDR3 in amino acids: CSARPGEATYNEQFF. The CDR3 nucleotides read TGCAGTGCGCGACCCGGGGAGGCGACCTACAATGAGCAGTTCTTC.

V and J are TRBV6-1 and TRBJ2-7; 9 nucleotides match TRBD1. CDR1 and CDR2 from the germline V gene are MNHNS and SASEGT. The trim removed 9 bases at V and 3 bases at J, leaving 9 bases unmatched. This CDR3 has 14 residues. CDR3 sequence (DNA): TGTGCCAGTCACCCCCGGGACAGGGTCTACGAGCAGTACTTC. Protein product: CASHPRDRVYEQYF.

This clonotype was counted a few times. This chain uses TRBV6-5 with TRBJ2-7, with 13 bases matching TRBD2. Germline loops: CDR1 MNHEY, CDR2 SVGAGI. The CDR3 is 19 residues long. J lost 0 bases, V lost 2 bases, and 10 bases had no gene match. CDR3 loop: CASSYASGLAGTSSYEQYF. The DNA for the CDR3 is TGTGCCAGCAGTTACGCCTCGGGACTAGCGGGAACGAGCTCCTACGAGCAGTACTTC.